This note documents a single T cell receptor (beta chain) sequence. Antigen: not known. This sample was included in a study of T cell repertoires in cytomegalovirus infection. The overall study: Indicated by public TCR beta signatures were CMV infection and matching HLA type. Study-wide findings and caveats: Carriers of CMV plus the relevant HLA were identified by cumulative public TCR beta family frequency. CMV-specific TCR beta clonotypes restricted by HLA-C dominated the ex vivo response.

TCRdb redid the calling of the reads with MiXCR, one entry per CDR3 protein. This sample has roughly 320,000 distinct CDR3 sequences; roughly 9.5% occur once, and the top ten carry 4.3%. Material for sequencing was PBMCs. The TCR comes from a human donor in good health (CMV status not recorded). Some clones in this sample may be carry-over from other donors' samples.

This CDR3 reads CASSPGLAGPSSYNEQFF. Here the CDR3 DNA reads TGTGCCAGCAGTCCCGGACTAGCGGGTCCCAGCTCCTACAATGAGCAGTTCTTC. This chain joins TRBV12-3 or TRBV12-4 and TRBJ2-1; 11 bases are a match to TRBD2. CDR3 length: 18 residues. Losses at the gene ends were 5 bases for V and 0 bases for J; bases not matched to a gene: 9.